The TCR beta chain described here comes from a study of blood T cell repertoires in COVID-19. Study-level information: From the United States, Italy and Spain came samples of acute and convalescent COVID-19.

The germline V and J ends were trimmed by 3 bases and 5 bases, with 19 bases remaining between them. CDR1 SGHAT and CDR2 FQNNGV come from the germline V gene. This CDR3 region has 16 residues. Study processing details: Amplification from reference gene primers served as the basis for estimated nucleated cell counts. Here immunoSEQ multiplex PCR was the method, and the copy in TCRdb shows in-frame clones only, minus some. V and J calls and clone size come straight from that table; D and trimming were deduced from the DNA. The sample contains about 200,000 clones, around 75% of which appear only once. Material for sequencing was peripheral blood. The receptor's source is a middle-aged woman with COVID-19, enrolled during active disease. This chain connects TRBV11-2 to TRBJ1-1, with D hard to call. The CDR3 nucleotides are TGTGCCAGCAGCTTCACCGGGCCTCCACGGGGAACTGAAGCTTTCTTT. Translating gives CASSFTGPPRGTEAFF.